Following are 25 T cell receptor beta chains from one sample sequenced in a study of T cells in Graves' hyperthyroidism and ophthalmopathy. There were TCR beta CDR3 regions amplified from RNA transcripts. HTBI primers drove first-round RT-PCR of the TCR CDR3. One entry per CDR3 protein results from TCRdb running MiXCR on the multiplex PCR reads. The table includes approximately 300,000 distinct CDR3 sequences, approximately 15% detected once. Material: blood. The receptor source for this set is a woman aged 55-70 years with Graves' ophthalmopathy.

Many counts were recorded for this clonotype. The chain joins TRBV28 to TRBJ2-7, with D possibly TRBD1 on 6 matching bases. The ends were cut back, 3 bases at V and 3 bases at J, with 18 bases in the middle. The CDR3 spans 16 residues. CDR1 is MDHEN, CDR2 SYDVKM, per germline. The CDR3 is CASSFEGRGFIYEQYF. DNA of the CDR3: TGTGCCAGCAGTTTCGAGGGCAGGGGCTTCATCTACGAGCAGTACTTC.

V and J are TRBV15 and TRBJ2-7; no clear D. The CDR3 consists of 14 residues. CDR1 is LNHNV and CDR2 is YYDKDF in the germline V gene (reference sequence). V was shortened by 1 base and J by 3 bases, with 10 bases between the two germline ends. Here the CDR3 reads CATSRAGAHYEQYF. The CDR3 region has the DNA TGTGCCACCAGCAGAGCCGGAGCGCACTACGAGCAGTACTTC.

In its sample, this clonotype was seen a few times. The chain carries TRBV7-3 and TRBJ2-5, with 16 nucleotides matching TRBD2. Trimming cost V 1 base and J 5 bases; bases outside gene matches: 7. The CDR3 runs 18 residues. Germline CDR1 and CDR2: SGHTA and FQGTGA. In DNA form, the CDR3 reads TGTGCCAGCAGCTTAAGGGGGACTAGCGGGAGGGCCGGGGAGACCCAGTACTTC. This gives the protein CASSLRGTSGRAGETQYF. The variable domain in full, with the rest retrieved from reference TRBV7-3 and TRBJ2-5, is GAGVSQTPSNKVTEKGKYVELRCDPISGHTALYWYRQSLGQGPEFLIYFQGTGAADDSGLPNDRFFAVRPEGSVSTLKIQRTERGDSAVYLCASSLRGTSGRAGETQYFGPGTRLLVL.

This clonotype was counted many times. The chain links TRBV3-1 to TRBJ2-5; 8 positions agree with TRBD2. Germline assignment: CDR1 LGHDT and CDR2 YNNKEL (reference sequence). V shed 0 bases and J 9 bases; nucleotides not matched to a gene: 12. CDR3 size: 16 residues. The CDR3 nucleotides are TGTGCCAGCAGCCAAGATGGCGGGGGGCCCGACCGGGCCCAGTACTTC. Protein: CASSQDGGGPDRAQYF.

CDR3 sequence: CASSLQGQLNTEAFF. In nucleotides, the CDR3 is TGTGCCAGCAGTTTACAGGGGCAGTTAAACACTGAAGCTTTCTTT. The chain combines TRBV27 with TRBJ1-1; D possibly corresponds to TRBD1 (6 bases). The CDR3 length is 15 residues. The germline gives CDR1 MNHEY, CDR2 SMNVEV (reference sequence). V was shortened by 2 bases and J by 2 bases, with 12 bases between the two germline ends.

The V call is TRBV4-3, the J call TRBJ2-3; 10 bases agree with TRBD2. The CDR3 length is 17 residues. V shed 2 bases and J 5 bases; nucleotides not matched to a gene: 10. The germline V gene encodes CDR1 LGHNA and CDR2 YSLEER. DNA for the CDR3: TGCGCCAGCAGCCAATCACCGGGACTAGCGTTTTTAGATACGCAGTATTTT. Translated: CASSQSPGLAFLDTQYF.

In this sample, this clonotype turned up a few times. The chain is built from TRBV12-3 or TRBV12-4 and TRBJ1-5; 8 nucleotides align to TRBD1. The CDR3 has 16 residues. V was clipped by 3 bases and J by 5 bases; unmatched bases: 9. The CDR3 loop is CASSLQGARADQPQHF. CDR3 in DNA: TGTGCCAGCAGTTTGCAGGGGGCGCGAGCTGATCAGCCCCAGCATTTT.

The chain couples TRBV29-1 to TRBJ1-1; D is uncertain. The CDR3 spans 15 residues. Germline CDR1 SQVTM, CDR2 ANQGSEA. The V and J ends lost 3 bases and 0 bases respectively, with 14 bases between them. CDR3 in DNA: TGCAGCGTTGACGCTGGGTGGGGTATGAACACTGAAGCTTTCTTT. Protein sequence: CSVDAGWGMNTEAFF.

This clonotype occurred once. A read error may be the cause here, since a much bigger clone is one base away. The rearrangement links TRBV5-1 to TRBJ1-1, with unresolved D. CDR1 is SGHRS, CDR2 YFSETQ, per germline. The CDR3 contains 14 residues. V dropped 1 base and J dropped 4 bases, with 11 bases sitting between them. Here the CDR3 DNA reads TGCGCCAGCAGCTTGAAGAGTGTGACCACTGAAGCTTTCTTT. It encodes CASSLKSVTTEAFF.

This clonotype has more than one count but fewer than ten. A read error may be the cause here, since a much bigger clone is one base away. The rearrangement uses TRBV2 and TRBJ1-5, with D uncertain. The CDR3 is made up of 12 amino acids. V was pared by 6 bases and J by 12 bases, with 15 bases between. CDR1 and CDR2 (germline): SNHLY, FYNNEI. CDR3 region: CASSPTPPFQHF. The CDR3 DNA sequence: TGTGCCAGCAGCCCCACGCCCCCTTTCCAGCATTTT.

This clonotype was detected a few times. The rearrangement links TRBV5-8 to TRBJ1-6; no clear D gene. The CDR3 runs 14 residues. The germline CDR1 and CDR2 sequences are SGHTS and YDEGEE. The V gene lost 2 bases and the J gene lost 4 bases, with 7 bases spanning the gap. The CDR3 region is CASSLWDYNSPLHF. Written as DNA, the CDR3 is TGTGCCAGCAGCTTATGGGATTATAATTCACCCCTCCACTTT.

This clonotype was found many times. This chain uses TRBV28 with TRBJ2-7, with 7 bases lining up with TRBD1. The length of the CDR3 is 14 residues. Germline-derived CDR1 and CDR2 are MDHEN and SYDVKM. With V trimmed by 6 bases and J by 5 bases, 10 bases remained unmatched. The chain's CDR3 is CASSSTGNPNEQYF. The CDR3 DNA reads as TGTGCCAGCAGCTCGACAGGGAACCCCAACGAGCAGTACTTC.

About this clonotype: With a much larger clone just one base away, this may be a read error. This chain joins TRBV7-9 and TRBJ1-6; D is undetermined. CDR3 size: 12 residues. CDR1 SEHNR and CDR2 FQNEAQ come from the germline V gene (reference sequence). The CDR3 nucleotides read TGTGCCAGCAGACTCATGAATTCACCCCCCCACTTT. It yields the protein CASRLMNSPPHF. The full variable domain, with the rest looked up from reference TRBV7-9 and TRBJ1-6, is DTGVSQNPRHKITKRGQNVTFRCDPISEHNRLYWYRQTLGQGPEFLTYFQNEAQLEKSRLLSDRFSAERPKGSFSTLEIQRTEQGDSAMYLCASRLMNSPPHFGNGTRLTVT.

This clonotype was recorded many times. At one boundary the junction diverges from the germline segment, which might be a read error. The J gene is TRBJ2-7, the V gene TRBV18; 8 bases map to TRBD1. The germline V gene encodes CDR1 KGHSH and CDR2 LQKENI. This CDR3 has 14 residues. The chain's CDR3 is CASSLDRVSFEQYF. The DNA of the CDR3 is TGTGCCAGCTCATTGGACAGGGTGTCCTTCGAGCAGTACTTC. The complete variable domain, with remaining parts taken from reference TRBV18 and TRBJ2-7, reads NAGVMQNPRHLVRRRGQEARLRCSPMKGHSHVYWYRQLPEEGLKFMVYLQKENIIDESGMPKERFSAEFPKEGPSILRIQQVVRGDSAAYFCASSLDRVSFEQYFGPGTRLTVT.

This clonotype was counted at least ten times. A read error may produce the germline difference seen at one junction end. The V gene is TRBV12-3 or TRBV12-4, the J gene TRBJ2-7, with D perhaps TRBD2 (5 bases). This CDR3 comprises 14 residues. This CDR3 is CASSLAYSSYEQYF. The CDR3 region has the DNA TGTGCCAGCAGCTTAGCGTATAGCTCCTACGAGCAGTACTTC.

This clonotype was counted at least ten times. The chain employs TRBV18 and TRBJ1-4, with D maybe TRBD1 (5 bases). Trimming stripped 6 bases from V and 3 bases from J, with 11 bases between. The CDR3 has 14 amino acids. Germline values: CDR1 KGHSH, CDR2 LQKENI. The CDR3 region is CASSEGQANEKLFF. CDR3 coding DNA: TGTGCCAGCTCGGAGGGGCAAGCTAATGAAAAACTGTTTTTT.

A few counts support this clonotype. In nucleotides, the CDR3 is TGTGCCAGCAGAAAGGGGGACGGGACTGAAGCTTTCTTT. Residues: CASRKGDGTEAFF. The chain combines TRBV7-2 with TRBJ1-1; TRBD1 might be the D (6 bases). Germline CDR1 is SGHTA and CDR2 is FQGNSA. The CDR3 totals 13 residues. Trimming removed 6 bases from V and 5 bases from J, with 13 bases in between. Full variable domain (rest looked up from reference TRBV7-2 and TRBJ1-1): GAGVSQSPSNKVTEKGKDVELRCDPISGHTALYWYRQSLGQGLEFLIYFQGNSAPDKSGLPSDRFSAERTGGSVSTLTIQRTQQEDSAVYLCASRKGDGTEAFFGQGTRLTVV.

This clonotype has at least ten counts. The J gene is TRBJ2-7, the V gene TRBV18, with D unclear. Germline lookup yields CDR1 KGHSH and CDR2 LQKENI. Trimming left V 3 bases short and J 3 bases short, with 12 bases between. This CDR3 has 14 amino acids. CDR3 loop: CASSPEQKDYEQYF. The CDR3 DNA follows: TGTGCCAGCTCACCGGAGCAAAAAGACTACGAGCAGTACTTC.

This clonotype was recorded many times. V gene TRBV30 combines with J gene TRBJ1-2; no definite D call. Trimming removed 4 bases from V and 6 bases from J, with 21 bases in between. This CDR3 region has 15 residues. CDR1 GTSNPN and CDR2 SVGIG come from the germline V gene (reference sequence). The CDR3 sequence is CAWNSFGSLGDGYTF. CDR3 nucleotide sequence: TGTGCCTGGAACTCTTTTGGCAGCCTCGGGGATGGCTACACCTTC.

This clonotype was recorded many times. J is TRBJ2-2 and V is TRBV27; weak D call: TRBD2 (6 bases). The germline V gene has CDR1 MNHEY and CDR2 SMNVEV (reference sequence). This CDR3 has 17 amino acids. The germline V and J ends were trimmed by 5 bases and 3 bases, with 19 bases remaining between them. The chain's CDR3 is CASSPELADSYTGELFF. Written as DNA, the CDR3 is TGTGCCAGCAGTCCAGAACTAGCCGATAGTTACACCGGGGAGCTGTTTTTT.

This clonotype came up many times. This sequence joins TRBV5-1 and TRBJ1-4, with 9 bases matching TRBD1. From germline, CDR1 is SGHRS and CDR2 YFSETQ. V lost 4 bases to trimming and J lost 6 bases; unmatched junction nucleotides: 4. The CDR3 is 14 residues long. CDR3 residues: CASSVGQGHEKLFF. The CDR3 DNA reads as TGCGCCAGCAGCGTGGGACAGGGCCATGAAAAACTGTTTTTT.

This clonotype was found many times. The chain's CDR3 is CSARPGHTTPDREKLFF. In DNA, the CDR3 is TGCAGTGCTAGACCGGGACACACCACTCCCGATCGCGAAAAACTGTTTTTT. This rearrangement joins TRBV20-1 to TRBJ1-4; D might be TRBD1 (6 bases). This CDR3 spans 17 amino acids. CDR1 is DFQATT and CDR2 is SNEGSKA in the germline V gene (reference sequence). The germline V and J ends were trimmed by 2 bases and 8 bases, with 24 bases remaining between them.

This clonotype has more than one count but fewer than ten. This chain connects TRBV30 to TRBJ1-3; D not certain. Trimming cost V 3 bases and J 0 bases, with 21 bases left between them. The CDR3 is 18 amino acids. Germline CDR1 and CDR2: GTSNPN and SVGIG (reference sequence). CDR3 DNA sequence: TGTGCCTGGAGCTACCACAGTCGGGCCTCCTCCTCTGGAAACACCATATATTTT. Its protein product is CAWSYHSRASSSGNTIYF.

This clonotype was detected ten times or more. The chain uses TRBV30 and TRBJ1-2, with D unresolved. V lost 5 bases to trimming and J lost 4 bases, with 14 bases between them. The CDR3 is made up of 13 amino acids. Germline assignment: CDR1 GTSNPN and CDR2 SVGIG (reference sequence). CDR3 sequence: CAWLPDDFYGYTF. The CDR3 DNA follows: TGTGCCTGGCTCCCGGATGATTTCTATGGCTACACCTTC.

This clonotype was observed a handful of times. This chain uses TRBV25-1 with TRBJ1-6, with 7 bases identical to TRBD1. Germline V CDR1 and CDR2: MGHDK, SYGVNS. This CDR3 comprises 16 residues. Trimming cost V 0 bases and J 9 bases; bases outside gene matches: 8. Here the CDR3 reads CASSEYETGSRSPLHF. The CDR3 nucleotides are TGTGCCAGCAGTGAATATGAGACAGGGAGTCGTTCACCCCTCCACTTT.